What follows describes a single T cell receptor beta chain. Its antigen is not known. The PCR employed 60 Vbeta primers together with 13 Jbeta primers. Only in-frame clones appear in the TCRdb table, and some are missing; sequencing was by immunoSEQ multiplex PCR. The data contain about 110,000 clones, roughly 12% of them singletons. This record comes from a study of cytomegalovirus exposure and HLA in healthy donors. About the study: As an earlier analysis found, roughly 170 million T cells yielded over 95 million unique TCR beta sequences. Whole-study findings and limits: According to an earlier analysis, most TCR beta V segments yielded productive rearrangements about 90% or about 30% of the time. Later work found that TCR association rates differed between HLA loci; DRB1 had the most and HLA-C the fewest. As was reported, the classifier diagnosed cytomegalovirus status with high specificity and sensitivity.

Germline V gives CDR1 SGDLS, CDR2 YYNGEE. The germline V and J ends were trimmed by 3 bases and 6 bases, with 10 bases remaining between them. The CDR3 extends over 12 amino acids. Sequenced: PBMCs. The rearrangement uses TRBV9 and TRBJ2-7; D ambiguous. The sequence was obtained from a man aged 35 to 55 in good health and CMV-seropositive. CDR3 DNA: TGTGCCAGCAGCGCCCTCTCTAGCGAGCAGTACTTC. This translates into CASSALSSEQYF.